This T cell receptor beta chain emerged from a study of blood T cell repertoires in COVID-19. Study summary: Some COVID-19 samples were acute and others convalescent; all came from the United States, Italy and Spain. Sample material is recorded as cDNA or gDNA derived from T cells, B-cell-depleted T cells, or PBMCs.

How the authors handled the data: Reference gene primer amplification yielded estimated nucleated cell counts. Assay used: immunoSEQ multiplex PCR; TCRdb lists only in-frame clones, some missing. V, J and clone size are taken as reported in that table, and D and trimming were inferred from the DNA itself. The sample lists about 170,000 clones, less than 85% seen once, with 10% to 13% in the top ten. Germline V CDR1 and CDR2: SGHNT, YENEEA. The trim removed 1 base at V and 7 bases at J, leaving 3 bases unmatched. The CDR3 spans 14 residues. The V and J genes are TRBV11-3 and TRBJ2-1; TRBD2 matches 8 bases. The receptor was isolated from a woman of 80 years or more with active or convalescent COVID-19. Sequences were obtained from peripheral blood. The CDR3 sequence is CASSLGSGVNEQFF. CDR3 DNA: TGTGCCAGCAGCTTAGGTAGCGGGGTGAATGAGCAGTTCTTC.